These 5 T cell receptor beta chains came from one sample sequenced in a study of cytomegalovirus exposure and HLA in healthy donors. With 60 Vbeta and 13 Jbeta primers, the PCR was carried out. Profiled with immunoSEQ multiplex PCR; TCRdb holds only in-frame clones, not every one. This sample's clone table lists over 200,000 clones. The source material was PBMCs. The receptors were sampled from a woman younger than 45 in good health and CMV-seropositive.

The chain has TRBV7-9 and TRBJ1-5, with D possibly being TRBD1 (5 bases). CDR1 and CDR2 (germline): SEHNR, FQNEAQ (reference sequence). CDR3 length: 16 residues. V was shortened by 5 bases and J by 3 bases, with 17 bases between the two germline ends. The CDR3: CASSTTGDVNNQPQHF. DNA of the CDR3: TGTGCCAGCAGCACAACGGGGGACGTGAACAATCAGCCCCAGCATTTT.

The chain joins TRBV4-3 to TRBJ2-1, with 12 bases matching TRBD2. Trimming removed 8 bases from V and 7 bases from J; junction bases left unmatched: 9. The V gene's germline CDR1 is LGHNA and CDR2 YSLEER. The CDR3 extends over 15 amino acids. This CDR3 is CASESGLAGKNEQFF. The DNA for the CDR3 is TGCGCCAGCGAAAGCGGACTAGCGGGAAAAAATGAGCAGTTCTTC.

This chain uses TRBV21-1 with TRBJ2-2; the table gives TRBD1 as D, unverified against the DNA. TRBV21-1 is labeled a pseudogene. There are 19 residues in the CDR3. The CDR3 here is CASSNGPTGGTGNTGELFF. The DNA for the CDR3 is TGTGCCAGCAGCAACGGGCCCACAGGGGGCACCGGGAACACCGGGGAGCTGTTTTTT.

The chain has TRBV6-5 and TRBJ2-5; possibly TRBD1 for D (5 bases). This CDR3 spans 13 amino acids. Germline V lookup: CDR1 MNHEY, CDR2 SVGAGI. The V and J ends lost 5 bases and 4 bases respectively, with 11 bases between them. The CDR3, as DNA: TGTGCCAGCAGTCGACGACAGACAGAGACCCAGTACTTC. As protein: CASSRRQTETQYF.

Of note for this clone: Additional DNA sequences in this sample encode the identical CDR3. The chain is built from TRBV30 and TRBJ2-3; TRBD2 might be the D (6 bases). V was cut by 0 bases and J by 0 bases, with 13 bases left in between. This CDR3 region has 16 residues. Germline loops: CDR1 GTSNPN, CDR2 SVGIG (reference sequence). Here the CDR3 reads CAWSVLSGTSTDTQYF. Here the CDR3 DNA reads TGTGCCTGGAGTGTACTTTCCGGGACTAGCACAGATACGCAGTATTTT.